This T cell receptor (beta chain) was identified during a study of regulatory T cells in long-lasting Graves disease (dated by TCRdb to 2020 to 2023). Regarding the complete study: Antithyroid drugs had been taken for less than 3 months by newly diagnosed Graves' disease patients. This study used TCR sequencing and RNA sequencing of peripheral blood to compare persistent Graves' disease patients against newly diagnosed Graves' disease patients. A total of about 35 samples underwent TCR sequencing, from about 13 patients with persistent Graves' disease and 20 or so patients with newly diagnosed Graves' disease. The study was conducted in China and was registered as a clinical trial. What the work shows at the level of the full study, not this receptor alone: Sequencing and analysis were restricted to the TCR beta chain. The authors noted that the small sample size was a limitation that may lower accuracy. More public clonotypes were shared among persistent patients (under 3,000) than among newly diagnosed patients (roughly 960). The study examined only peripheral blood because the primary lesion, thyroid tissue, could not be accessed. Compared with newly diagnosed patients, patients with persistent Graves' disease had lower TCR Shannon entropy and fewer highly expanded clones, which suggests clonal expansion.

Library prep was done by multiplex PCR. Sequencer: Illumina HiSeq 4000. CDR3 regions were amplified by Arm-PCR with iRepertoire HTBI primers to construct TCR beta libraries. Before sequencing, the PCR products underwent gel purification. The paper's data handling went like this. Gene usage analysis of CDR3 amino acid clonotypes relied on the 55 to 80 TRBV and 14 TRBJ segments identified across samples. COPE and FqMerger were used to merge filtered high-quality paired reads into contigs. BLAST was used to align contigs to IMGT TRBV, TRBD and TRBJ reference genes, and CDR3 was defined according to IMGT. Clonotypes above 0.1% frequency were classified as highly expanded clones. Shannon entropy served as the measure of repertoire diversity, while the Gini coefficient captured V-J evenness. A clonotype found in more than one individual was treated as public. TCRdb reanalyzed the raw reads on its own, using fastp at Q25 for trimming and MiXCR for clone calling, and kept in-frame beta chains. Under each unique CDR3 protein, matching rows form one entry showing the most common genes and DNA. The V and J calls and clone size come from TCRdb's table, not from the authors' own analysis. This sample comprises around 250,000 distinct CDR3 sequences, 20% of them detected only once. The top ten clones comprise roughly 13% of the sample.

This clonotype has a count of ten or more. There is no known antigen for this receptor. No base quality values were provided; no much bigger clone lies one nucleotide off. In the paper's terms, the time point label means: newly diagnosed GD, antithyroid drugs for less than 3 months. For both TCR sequencing and RNA sequencing, RNA was extracted from PBMCs in TRIzol. The diagnosis of Graves' disease followed American Thyroid Association guidelines. Patients for the study were recruited at an endocrinology department in Xi'an, China. From each patient, nine milliliters of peripheral blood was collected into an EDTA anticoagulant tube. PBMCs were isolated by Ficoll Paque Plus density gradient separation without further T cell sorting. An Agilent 2100 Bioanalyzer and agarose gel were used to check RNA quality, and a NanoDrop 2000 was used to measure RNA concentration. This receptor was taken from a female donor with Graves disease. The starting material was peripheral blood mononuclear cells (PBMCs), obtained at new diagnosis, from a patient treated with antithyroid drugs.

The nucleotide sequence reads TGCAGTGTTGACCCCGGGGTGTACACTGAAGCTTTCTTT. The resulting protein is CSVDPGVYTEAFF. This receptor chain uses TRBV20-1 and TRBJ1-1; the D gene cannot be named for sure. V drops 7 bases and J drops 3 bases, leaving 15 bases in between. The CDR3, cysteine through phenylalanine, is 13 amino acids long. The retained sequence is limited to the CDR3, 39 bases, with the frame set at the first base. The germline V gene (reference sequence) yields DFQATT for CDR1 and SNEGSKA for CDR2.